This T cell receptor beta chain was profiled in a study of CXCR3-negative and CXCR3-positive naive CD8 T cells. Broader study findings: Compared with CXCR3-negative naive cells, CXCR3-positive naive cells showed more hydrophobic TRB CDR3s.

About this clonotype: The antigen is not known.

UMI-labeled 5' RACE TRB cDNA libraries were prepared from the cells. Reanalyzing the 5' RACE reads, TCRdb keeps one entry per CDR3 protein, without DNA. In total, the table holds some 54,000 distinct CDR3 sequences. CDR3 size: 13 residues. CDR1 is MDHEN, CDR2 SYDVKM, per germline. The chain couples TRBV28 to TRBJ2-7; absent DNA, TCRdb's TRBD1 call cannot be checked. Sequencing was done on a sample of naive CXCR3+ CD8+ T cells from blood. The subset was: CD45RO-CCR7+CD27+CD95- naive CD8+ T cells expressing CXCR3 (TNR3+). This sequence originates from a human donor in good health. Some clones in this sample may be carry-over from other donors' samples. This chain's CDR3 is CASSLRQNYEQYF.